This T cell receptor beta chain originates from a study of siplizumab effects on memory and regulatory T cells. Overall study findings and caveats: The naive T cell population seemed more diverse than memory cells and seemed a major contributor to the alloresponse.

Turning to this clone: Antigen: not known. Mismatch with germline at one junction end may stem from a read error. Other DNA sequences in the sample encode the same CDR3.

CDR3 length: 14 amino acids. Germline V gives CDR1 SNHLY, CDR2 FYNNEI. Approximately 100,000 TCR templates per sample were sequenced. Measured with immunoSEQ multiplex PCR; TCRdb has only the in-frame clones, and not every one. The table records 100,000 or so clones, 85% to 95% of them present only once. The sequence was collected from a human donor in good health. The source material was non-Treg CD4+ T cells sorted from blood. The V call is TRBV2, the J call TRBJ1-2; the D gene is possibly TRBD1 (5 bases). CDR3 sequence reads: CASYHAGTGYGYTF. Written as DNA, the CDR3 is TGCGCCAGCTACCACGCAGGGACGGGCTATGGCTACACCTTC.